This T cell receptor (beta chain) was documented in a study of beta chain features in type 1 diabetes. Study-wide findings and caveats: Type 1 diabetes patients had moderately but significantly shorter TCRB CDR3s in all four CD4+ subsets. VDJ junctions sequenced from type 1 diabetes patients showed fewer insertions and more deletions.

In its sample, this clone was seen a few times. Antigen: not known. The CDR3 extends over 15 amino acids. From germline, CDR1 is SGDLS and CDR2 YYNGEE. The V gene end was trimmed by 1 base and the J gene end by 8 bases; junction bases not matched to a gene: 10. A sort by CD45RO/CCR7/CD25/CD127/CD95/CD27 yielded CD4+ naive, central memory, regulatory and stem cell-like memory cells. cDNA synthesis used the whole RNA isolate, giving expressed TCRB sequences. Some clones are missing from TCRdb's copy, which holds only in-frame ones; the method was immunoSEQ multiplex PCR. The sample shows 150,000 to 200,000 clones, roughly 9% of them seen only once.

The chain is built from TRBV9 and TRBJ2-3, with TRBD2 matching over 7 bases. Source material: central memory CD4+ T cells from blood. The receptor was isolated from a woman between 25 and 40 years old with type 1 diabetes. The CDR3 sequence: CASSVSGVILGTQYF. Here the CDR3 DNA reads TGTGCCAGCAGCGTAAGCGGGGTTATTCTTGGTACGCAGTATTTT.